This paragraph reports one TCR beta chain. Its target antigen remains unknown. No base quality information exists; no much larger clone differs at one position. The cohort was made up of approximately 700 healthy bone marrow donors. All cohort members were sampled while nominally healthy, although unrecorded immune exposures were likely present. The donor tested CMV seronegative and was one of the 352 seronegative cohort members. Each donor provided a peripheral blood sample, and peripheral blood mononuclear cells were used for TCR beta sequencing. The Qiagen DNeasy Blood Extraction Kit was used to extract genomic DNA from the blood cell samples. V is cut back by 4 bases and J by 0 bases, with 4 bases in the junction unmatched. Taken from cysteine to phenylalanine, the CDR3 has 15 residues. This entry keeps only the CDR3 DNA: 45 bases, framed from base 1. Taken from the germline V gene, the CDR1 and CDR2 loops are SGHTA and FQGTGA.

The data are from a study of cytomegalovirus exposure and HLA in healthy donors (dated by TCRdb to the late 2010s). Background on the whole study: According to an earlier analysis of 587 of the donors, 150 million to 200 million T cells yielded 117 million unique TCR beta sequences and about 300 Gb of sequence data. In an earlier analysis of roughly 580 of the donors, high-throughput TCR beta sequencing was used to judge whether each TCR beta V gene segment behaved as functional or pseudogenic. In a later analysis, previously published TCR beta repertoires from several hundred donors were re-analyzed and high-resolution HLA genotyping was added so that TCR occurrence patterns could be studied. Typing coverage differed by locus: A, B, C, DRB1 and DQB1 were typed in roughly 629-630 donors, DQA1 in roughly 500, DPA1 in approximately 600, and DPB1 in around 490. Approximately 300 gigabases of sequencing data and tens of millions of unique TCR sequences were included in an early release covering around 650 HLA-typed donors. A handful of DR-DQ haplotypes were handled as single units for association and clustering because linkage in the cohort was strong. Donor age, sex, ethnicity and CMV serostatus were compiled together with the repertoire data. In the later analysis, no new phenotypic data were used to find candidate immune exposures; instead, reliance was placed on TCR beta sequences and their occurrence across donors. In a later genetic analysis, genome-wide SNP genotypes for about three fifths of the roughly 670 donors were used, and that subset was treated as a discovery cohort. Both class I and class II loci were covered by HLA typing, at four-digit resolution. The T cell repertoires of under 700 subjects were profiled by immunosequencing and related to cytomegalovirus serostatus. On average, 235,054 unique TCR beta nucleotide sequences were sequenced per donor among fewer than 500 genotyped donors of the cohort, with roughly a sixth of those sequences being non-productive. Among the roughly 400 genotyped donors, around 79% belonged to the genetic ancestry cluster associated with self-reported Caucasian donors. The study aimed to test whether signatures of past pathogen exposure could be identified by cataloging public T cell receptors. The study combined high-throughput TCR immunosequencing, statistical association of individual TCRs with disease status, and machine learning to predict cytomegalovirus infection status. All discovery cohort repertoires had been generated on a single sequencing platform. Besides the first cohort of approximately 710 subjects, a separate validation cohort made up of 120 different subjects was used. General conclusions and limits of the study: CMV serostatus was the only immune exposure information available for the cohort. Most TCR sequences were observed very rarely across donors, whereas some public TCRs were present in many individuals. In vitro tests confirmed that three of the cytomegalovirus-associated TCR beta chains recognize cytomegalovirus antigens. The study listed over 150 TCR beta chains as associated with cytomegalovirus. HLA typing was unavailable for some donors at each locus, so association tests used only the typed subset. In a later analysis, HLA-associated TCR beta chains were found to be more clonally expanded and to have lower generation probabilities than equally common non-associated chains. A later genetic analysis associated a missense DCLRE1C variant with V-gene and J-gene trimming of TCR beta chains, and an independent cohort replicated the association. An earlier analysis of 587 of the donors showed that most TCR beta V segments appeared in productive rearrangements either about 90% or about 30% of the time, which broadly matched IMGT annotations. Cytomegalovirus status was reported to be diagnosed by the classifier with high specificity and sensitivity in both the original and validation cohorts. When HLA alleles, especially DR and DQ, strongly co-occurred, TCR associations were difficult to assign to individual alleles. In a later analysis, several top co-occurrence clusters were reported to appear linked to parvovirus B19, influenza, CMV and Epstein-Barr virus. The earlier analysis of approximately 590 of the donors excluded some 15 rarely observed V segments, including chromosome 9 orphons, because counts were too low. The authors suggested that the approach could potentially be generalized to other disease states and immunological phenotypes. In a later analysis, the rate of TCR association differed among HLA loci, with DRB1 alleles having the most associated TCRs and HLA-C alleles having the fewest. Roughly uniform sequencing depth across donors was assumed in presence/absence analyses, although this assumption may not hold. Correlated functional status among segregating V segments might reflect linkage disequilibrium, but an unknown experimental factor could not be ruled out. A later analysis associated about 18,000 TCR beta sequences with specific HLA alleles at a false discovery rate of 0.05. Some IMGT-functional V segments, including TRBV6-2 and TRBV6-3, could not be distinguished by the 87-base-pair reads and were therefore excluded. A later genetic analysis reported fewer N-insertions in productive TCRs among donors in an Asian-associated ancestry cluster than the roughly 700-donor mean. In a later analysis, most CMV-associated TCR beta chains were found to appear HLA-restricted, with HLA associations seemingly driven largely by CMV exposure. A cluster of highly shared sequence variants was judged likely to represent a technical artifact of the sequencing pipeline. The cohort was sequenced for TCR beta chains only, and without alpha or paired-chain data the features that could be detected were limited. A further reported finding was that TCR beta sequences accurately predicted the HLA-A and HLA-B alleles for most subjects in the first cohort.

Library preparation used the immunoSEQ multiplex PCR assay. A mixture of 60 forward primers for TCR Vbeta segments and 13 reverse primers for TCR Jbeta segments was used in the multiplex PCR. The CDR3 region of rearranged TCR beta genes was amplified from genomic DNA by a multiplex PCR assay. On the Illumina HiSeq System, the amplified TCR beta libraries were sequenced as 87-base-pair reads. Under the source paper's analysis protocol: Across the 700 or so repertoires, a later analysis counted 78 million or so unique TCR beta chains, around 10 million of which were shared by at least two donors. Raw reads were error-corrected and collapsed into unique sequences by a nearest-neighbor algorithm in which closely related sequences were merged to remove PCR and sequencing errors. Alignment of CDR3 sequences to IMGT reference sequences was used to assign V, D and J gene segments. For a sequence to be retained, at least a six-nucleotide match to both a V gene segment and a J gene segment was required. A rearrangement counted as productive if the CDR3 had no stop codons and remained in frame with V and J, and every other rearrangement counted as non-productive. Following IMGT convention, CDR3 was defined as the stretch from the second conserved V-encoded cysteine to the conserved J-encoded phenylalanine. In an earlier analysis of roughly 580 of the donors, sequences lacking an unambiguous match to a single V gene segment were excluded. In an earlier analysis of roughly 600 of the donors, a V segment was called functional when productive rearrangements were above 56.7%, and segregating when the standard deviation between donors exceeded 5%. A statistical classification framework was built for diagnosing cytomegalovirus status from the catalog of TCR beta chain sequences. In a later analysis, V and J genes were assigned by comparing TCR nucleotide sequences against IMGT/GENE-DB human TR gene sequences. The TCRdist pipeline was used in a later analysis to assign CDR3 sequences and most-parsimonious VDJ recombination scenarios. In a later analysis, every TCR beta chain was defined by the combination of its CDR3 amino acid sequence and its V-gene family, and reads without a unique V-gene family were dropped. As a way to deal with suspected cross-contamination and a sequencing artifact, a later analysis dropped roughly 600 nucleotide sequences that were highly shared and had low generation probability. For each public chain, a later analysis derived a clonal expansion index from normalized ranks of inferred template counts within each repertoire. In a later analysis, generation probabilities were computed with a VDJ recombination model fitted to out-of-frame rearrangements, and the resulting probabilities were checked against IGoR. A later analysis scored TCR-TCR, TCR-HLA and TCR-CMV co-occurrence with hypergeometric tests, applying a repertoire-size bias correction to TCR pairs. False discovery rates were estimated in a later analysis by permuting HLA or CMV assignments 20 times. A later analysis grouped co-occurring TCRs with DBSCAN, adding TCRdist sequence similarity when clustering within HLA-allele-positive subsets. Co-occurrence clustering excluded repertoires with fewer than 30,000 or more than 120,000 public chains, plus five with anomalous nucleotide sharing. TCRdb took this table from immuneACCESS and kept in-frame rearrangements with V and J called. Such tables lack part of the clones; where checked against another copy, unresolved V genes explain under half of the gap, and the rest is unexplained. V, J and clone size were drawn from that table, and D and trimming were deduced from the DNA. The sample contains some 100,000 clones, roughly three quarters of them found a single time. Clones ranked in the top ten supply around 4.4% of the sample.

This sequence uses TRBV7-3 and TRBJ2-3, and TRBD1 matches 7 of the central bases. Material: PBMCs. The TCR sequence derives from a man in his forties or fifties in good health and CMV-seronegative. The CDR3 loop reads CASSSRGQSTDTQYF. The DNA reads TGTGCCAGCAGCTCGAGGGGGCAGAGCACAGATACGCAGTATTTT.